The 14 T cell receptor beta chains below were found in one sample sequenced in a study of T cells after yellow fever vaccination. Each CDR3 protein gets one entry after TCRdb re-called the 5' RACE reads with MiXCR. The sample lists hundreds of thousands of distinct CDR3 sequences, roughly an eighth occurring once. Sequences were derived from PBMCs, sampled on the day of the yellow fever booster vaccination. Receptor source: a man aged 25-45 years who received the YFV17D yellow fever vaccine.

The chain is built from TRBV12-3 or TRBV12-4 and TRBJ2-7; 7 bases are a match to TRBD1. The CDR3 loop spans 17 amino acids. J lost 2 bases, V lost 6 bases, and 16 bases had no gene match. This CDR3 is CASSRGQDNLRAYEQYF. As DNA, the CDR3 is TGTGCCAGCAGCCGAGGACAGGATAATTTGAGGGCCTACGAGCAGTACTTC.

The rearrangement uses TRBV6-1 and TRBJ2-1; weak D call: TRBD1 (5 bases). The germline V gene encodes CDR1 MNHNS and CDR2 SASEGT. V lost 6 bases to trimming and J lost 4 bases, with 16 bases between them. The CDR3 consists of 15 residues. CDR3 loop: CASSPGYLPYNEQFF. CDR3 coding DNA: TGTGCCAGCAGCCCAGGGTATCTCCCTTACAATGAGCAGTTCTTC.

The chain links TRBV4-3 to TRBJ2-4; a possible D gene is TRBD1 (6 bases). V gave up 0 bases and J gave up 7 bases, with 10 bases separating them. In germline, CDR1 is LGHNA, CDR2 YSLEER. This CDR3 is built from 14 residues. CDR3 nucleotides: TGCGCCAGCAGCCAAGACAGGGGTCTGAACATTCAGTACTTC. This translates into CASSQDRGLNIQYF.

The chain recombines TRBV18 with TRBJ2-3; TRBD2 is a possible D gene (5 bases). V lost 0 bases and J 7 bases, leaving 11 bases between the germline ends. CDR1 and CDR2 (germline): KGHSH, LQKENI. This CDR3 is built from 14 residues. CDR3 nucleotides: TGTGCCAGCTCACCACCTTCGACTACCTATACGCAGTATTTT. Amino acids: CASSPPSTTYTQYF.

The chain couples TRBV6-1 to TRBJ2-2; 12 positions agree with TRBD2. Trimming cost V 7 bases and J 6 bases; bases outside gene matches: 9. There are 16 residues in the CDR3. CDR1 is MNHNS, CDR2 SASEGT, per germline. The CDR3 reads CASNRLAGERSGELFF. The CDR3 coding sequence is TGTGCCAGCAATCGACTAGCGGGAGAGCGGTCCGGGGAGCTGTTTTTT.

The chain has TRBV20-1 and TRBJ2-7; the D gene could be TRBD1 or TRBD2 (5 bases each). Germline assignment: CDR1 DFQATT and CDR2 SNEGSKA (reference sequence). The length of the CDR3 is 13 residues. Trimming cost V 5 bases and J 6 bases, with 17 bases left between them. DNA for the CDR3: TGCAGTGCTTCAACTATTGGGGGAACCGAGCAGTACTTC. Its protein is CSASTIGGTEQYF.

This clonotype was observed a handful of times. The chain links TRBV20-1 to TRBJ2-3; TRBD1 agrees at 7 bases. Trimming removed 4 bases from V and 6 bases from J; junction bases left unmatched: 13. From germline, CDR1 is DFQATT and CDR2 SNEGSKA (reference sequence). The CDR3 is 15 residues long. CDR3 region: CSATTKGARMDTQYF. The CDR3, as DNA: TGCAGTGCTACTACTAAGGGGGCAAGAATGGATACGCAGTATTTT.

There are many counts of this clonotype. The V gene is TRBV12-3 or TRBV12-4, the J gene TRBJ2-7; no clear D gene. V was clipped by 4 bases and J by 4 bases, with 17 bases between them. The CDR3 is 15 residues long. CDR3: CASSSKDRKKYEQYF. CDR3 nucleotide sequence: TGTGCCAGCAGTTCCAAGGACCGAAAAAAGTACGAGCAGTACTTC.

This clonotype was observed many times. This chain links TRBV11-2 with TRBJ2-7, with 7 bases aligning to TRBD1. V gave up 2 bases and J gave up 2 bases; unmatched junction bases: 3. This CDR3 has 14 amino acids. Per the germline V gene, CDR1 is SGHAT and CDR2 is FQNNGV. CDR3 bases: TGTGCCAGCAGCTTAACCGGGACAGCCTACGAGCAGTACTTC. Its protein product is CASSLTGTAYEQYF.

The V call is TRBV7-2, the J call TRBJ2-7, with D possibly called TRBD1 or TRBD2 (6 bases each). The CDR3 sequence is 17 residues long. Germline V gene data show CDR1 as SGHTA and CDR2 as FQGNSA. Trimming took 5 bases from V and 0 from J, leaving 20 bases between them. The CDR3 is CASSPKEGGVGSYEQYF. As DNA, the CDR3 is TGTGCCAGCAGCCCTAAGGAGGGGGGCGTGGGCTCCTACGAGCAGTACTTC.

This rearrangement joins TRBV29-1 to TRBJ2-1; 10 bases fit TRBD2. The CDR3 length is 16 residues. Germline trimming cut 4 bases from V and 0 bases from J; bases unmatched to any gene: 6. CDR1 SQVTM and CDR2 ANQGSEA come from the germline V gene. CDR3 nucleotides: TGCAGCGTTGGTGAGGCTAGCGGGAGCTCCTACAATGAGCAGTTCTTC. Translation gives CSVGEASGSSYNEQFF.

This clonotype has a handful of counts. The chain couples TRBV7-2 to TRBJ2-3; 10 positions agree with TRBD1. CDR3 length: 14 amino acids. The germline gives CDR1 SGHTA, CDR2 FQGNSA. J lost 8 bases, V lost 5 bases, and 7 bases had no gene match. CDR3 in DNA: TGTGCCAGCAGCCCCCGACAGGGGGCAGTTACGCAGTATTTT. This translates into CASSPRQGAVTQYF. Full variable domain (rest looked up from reference TRBV7-2 and TRBJ2-3): GAGVSQSPSNKVTEKGKDVELRCDPISGHTALYWYRQSLGQGLEFLIYFQGNSAPDKSGLPSDRFSAERTGGSVSTLTIQRTQQEDSAVYLCASSPRQGAVTQYFGPGTRLTVL.

This clonotype was observed many times. The chain employs TRBV7-9 and TRBJ2-5; the match to TRBD2 covers 10 bases. CDR3 length: 20 amino acids. CDR1 is SEHNR and CDR2 is FQNEAQ in the germline V gene (reference sequence). J lost 3 bases, V lost 2 bases, and 18 bases had no gene match. The CDR3 bases are TGTGCCAGCAGCTTACGGGACTGGACTAGCGGAGGGAAAAGGAAAGAGACCCAGTACTTC. This sequence encodes CASSLRDWTSGGKRKETQYF.

The V gene is TRBV10-3, the J gene TRBJ2-1; tentative D call: TRBD2 (6 bases). The V gene lost 10 bases and the J gene lost 10 bases, with 23 bases spanning the gap. The CDR3 extends over 14 amino acids. The V gene's germline CDR1 is ENHRY and CDR2 SYGVKD. This CDR3 reads CATRVAESSGEQFF. The CDR3 nucleotides are TGTGCCACCCGGGTAGCGGAGTCGTCGGGAGAGCAGTTCTTC.